These 32 T cell receptor beta chains came from one sample sequenced in a study of chemoradiotherapy in HPV16-positive cancers. Data came from immunoSEQ multiplex PCR; TCRdb stores just in-frame clones and leaves some out. The sample shows about 11,000 clones, 65% to 80% of them seen only once. The specimen was collected from a patient who underwent chemoradiotherapy. These receptors were taken from a human donor with HPV-associated anogenital cancer.

The chain links TRBV5-6 to TRBJ1-5, with 7 bases aligning to TRBD1. This CDR3 comprises 15 residues. The ends lost 4 bases at V and 2 bases at J; junction bases unmatched: 6. Looked up from germline, CDR1 is SGHDT and CDR2 is YYEEEE. Here the CDR3 DNA reads TGTGCCAGCAGCAGGGGAGGGGGCGGCAATCAGCCCCAGCATTTT. Its translation: CASSRGGGGNQPQHF. Looking up the rest from reference TRBV5-6 and TRBJ1-5 gives the full variable domain: DAGVTQSPTHLIKTRGQQVTLRCSPKSGHDTVSWYQQALGQGPQFIFQYYEEEERQRGNFPDRFSGHQFPNYSSELNVNALLLGDSALYLCASSRGGGGNQPQHFGDGTRLSIL.

The chain uses TRBV5-1 and TRBJ1-2; D is ambiguous. Germline CDR1 reads SGHRS; CDR2 reads YFSETQ. The CDR3 is made up of 15 amino acids. The V end lost 0 bases, the J end lost 3 bases, and 12 bases lay between the germline ends. The CDR3 is CASSLGGIRHYGYTF. The CDR3 coding sequence is TGCGCCAGCAGCTTGGGAGGGATTCGTCACTATGGCTACACCTTC.

The table lists this clone with a few counts. V and J are TRBV7-8 and TRBJ1-1, with 7 nucleotides matching TRBD1. Germline V gene lookup returns CDR1 SGHVS and CDR2 FQNEAQ. This CDR3 spans 13 amino acids. Germline trimming cut 0 bases from V and 7 bases from J; bases unmatched to any gene: 2. CDR3 in DNA: TGTGCCAGCAGCTTAGCGGGACAGCTTGAAGCTTTCTTT. It translates to CASSLAGQLEAFF.

In regard to this clone: No DNA is shown, since the ends of the CDR3 on it are uncertain; the CDR3 is the one TCRdb lists. The chain is built from TRBV28 and TRBJ2-3; the D call of TRBD1 is as the table states it, not checked on the DNA. Both ends counted, the CDR3 spans 15 residues. CDR1 is MDHEN, CDR2 SYDVKM, per germline. The CDR3 sequence: CASSTSTTNTDTQYF.

This chain connects TRBV25-1 to TRBJ2-3, with TRBD2 matching over 7 bases. The CDR3 is 12 amino acids. CDR1 MGHDK and CDR2 SYGVNS come from the germline V gene. The V segment lost 11 bases and the J segment 12 bases; nucleotides outside the gene matches: 14. In nucleotides, the CDR3 is TGTGCCTCGAATACGGGGACTACACATCAGTATTTT. As protein: CASNTGTTHQYF.

This clone was detected a few times. This chain connects TRBV7-2 to TRBJ2-7; D is perhaps TRBD2 (5 bases). Germline values: CDR1 SGHTA, CDR2 FQGNSA. This CDR3 comprises 11 residues. Trimming removed 6 bases at V and 9 bases at J, with 12 bases between. This CDR3 reads CASSSGSLQYF. For the CDR3, the DNA is TGTGCCAGCAGTTCGGGGTCGCTGCAGTACTTC.

This clone was seen once. The chain employs TRBV2 and TRBJ1-2; D uncertain. CDR1 is SNHLY, CDR2 FYNNEI, per germline. V was pared by 0 bases and J by 3 bases, with 5 bases between. The CDR3 runs to 13 residues. The chain's CDR3 is CASSEADYYGYTF. The CDR3 DNA follows: TGTGCCAGCAGTGAAGCAGATTACTATGGCTACACCTTC.

The genes are TRBV9 and TRBJ2-7; TRBD2 agrees at 7 bases. Germline V gene lookup returns CDR1 SGDLS and CDR2 YYNGEE. J gave up 4 bases and V 4 bases, and 8 bases lay outside the gene matches. The CDR3 length is 14 residues. CDR3 coding DNA: TGTGCCAGCAGCCCGGGACTACTCCAATACGAGCAGTACTTC. Translating it yields CASSPGLLQYEQYF.

The V call is TRBV7-3, the J call TRBJ1-1; 11 bases fit TRBD1. Per germline, CDR1 SGHTA and CDR2 FQGTGA. The V segment lost 0 bases and the J segment 6 bases; nucleotides outside the gene matches: 3. The CDR3 contains 15 residues. In nucleotides, the CDR3 is TGTGCCAGCAGCTTAACGGTGGGACAGGGGGCTGAAGCTTTCTTT. Its protein product is CASSLTVGQGAEAFF.

V gene TRBV27 combines with J gene TRBJ1-2, with D maybe TRBD1 (5 bases). V was pared by 3 bases and J by 7 bases, with 9 bases between. CDR1 and CDR2 from the germline V gene are MNHEY and SMNVEV (reference sequence). The CDR3 runs to 12 residues. CDR3 bases: TGTGCCAGCAGTTTTCGGGGGGGTGGCTACACCTTC. This codes for CASSFRGGGYTF.

The chain is built from TRBV9 and TRBJ1-2, with 9 bases fitting TRBD1. Germline-derived CDR1 and CDR2 are SGDLS and YYNGEE. V was clipped by 2 bases and J by 2 bases; unmatched bases: 4. There are 15 residues in the CDR3. CDR3: CASSVGQGTNYGYTF. The CDR3 nucleotides are TGTGCCAGCAGCGTGGGACAGGGTACAAACTATGGCTACACCTTC.

This clone has more than one count but fewer than ten. This chain uses TRBV7-9 with TRBJ2-7; 10 nucleotides line up with TRBD2. Losses at the gene ends were 1 base for V and 6 bases for J; bases not matched to a gene: 3. Germline V gene sequence: CDR1 SEHNR, CDR2 FQNEAQ (reference sequence). This CDR3 region has 14 residues. The CDR3 sequence is CASSLVAGGSEQYF. In DNA, the CDR3 is TGTGCCAGCAGCTTAGTAGCGGGAGGTTCCGAGCAGTACTTC.

The genes are TRBV28 and TRBJ2-7; the D gene could be TRBD1 or TRBD2 (6 bases each). V was pared by 5 bases and J by 2 bases, with 16 bases between. CDR1 MDHEN and CDR2 SYDVKM come from the germline V gene. The CDR3 has 15 amino acids. In nucleotides, the CDR3 is TGTGCCAGCAGTAGCATGGGGGGCGCGACCTACGAGCAGTACTTC. This encodes CASSSMGGATYEQYF. Full variable domain (outside the CDR3, taken from reference TRBV28 and TRBJ2-7): DVKVTQSSRYLVKRTGEKVFLECVQDMDHENMFWYRQDPGLGLRLIYFSYDVKMKEKGDIPEGYSVSREKKERFSLILESASTNQTSMYLCASSSMGGATYEQYFGPGTRLTVT.

This chain joins TRBV7-6 and TRBJ2-7; tentatively, D is TRBD1 (5 bases). The CDR3 runs 16 residues. Germline V gene sequence: CDR1 SGHVS, CDR2 FNYEAQ. Trimming stripped 5 bases from V and 7 bases from J, with 24 bases between. This CDR3 is CASSPATVRVGDEQYF. CDR3 nucleotides: TGTGCCAGCAGCCCAGCGACAGTCCGGGTTGGGGATGAGCAGTACTTC.

This clone was found a few times. The rearrangement joins TRBV6-4 to TRBJ2-3, with TRBD2 matching over 8 bases. This CDR3 is 14 amino acids long. The V and J ends lost 4 bases and 0 bases, in that order; junction bases with no gene match: 0. From germline, CDR1 is MRHNA and CDR2 SNTAGT. Written as DNA, the CDR3 is TGTGCCAGCAGTGCTAGCGGGAGCACAGATACGCAGTATTTT. Translated, it gives CASSASGSTDTQYF.

The chain carries TRBV30 and TRBJ1-5; 8 bases are shared with TRBD1. CDR1 is GTSNPN and CDR2 is SVGIG in the germline V gene (reference sequence). CDR3 length: 15 residues. V dropped 2 bases and J dropped 3; count of bases not matched to a gene: 6. The CDR3 coding sequence is TGTGCCTGGAGTCTGACAGGGGCGGACAATCAGCCCCAGCATTTT. This gives the protein CAWSLTGADNQPQHF.

V and J are TRBV4-1 and TRBJ2-7; D uncertain. This CDR3 region has 14 residues. Germline lookup yields CDR1 MGHRA and CDR2 YSYEKL. V was shortened by 1 base and J by 4 bases, with 11 bases between the two germline ends. In DNA, the CDR3 is TGCGCCAGCAGCCAAGGAGGCCCCGATTACGAGCAGTACTTC. Protein: CASSQGGPDYEQYF.

The V call is TRBV7-2, the J call TRBJ1-1, with TRBD1 as a possible D gene (6 bases). CDR3 length: 13 residues. Germline CDR1 is SGHTA and CDR2 is FQGNSA. Trimming took 4 bases from V and 7 from J, leaving 13 bases between them. The CDR3 reads CASSSLEGGEAFF. The DNA of the CDR3 is TGTGCCAGCAGCTCCCTGGAGGGGGGTGAAGCTTTCTTT.

The chain employs TRBV19 and TRBJ1-1; the match to TRBD1 covers 8 bases. The CDR3 runs to 15 residues. V dropped 7 bases and J dropped 3; count of bases not matched to a gene: 10. Germline V lookup: CDR1 LNHDA, CDR2 SQIVND (reference sequence). The CDR3 DNA follows: TGTGCCAGTACCCTATGGACAGGGAGGGACACTGAAGCTTTCTTT. It translates to CASTLWTGRDTEAFF.

This clone was seen a single time. This sequence joins TRBV30 and TRBJ1-5; TRBD1 matches at 9 bases. Germline CDR1 and CDR2: GTSNPN and SVGIG (reference sequence). CDR3 length: 15 amino acids. Trimming at V came to 0 bases and at J to 7 bases, leaving 7 bases not matched to a gene. In DNA form, the CDR3 reads TGTGCCTGGAGTGTACAGGGGGCGTTGGTCCAGCCCCAGCATTTT. The encoded protein is CAWSVQGALVQPQHF.

This chain connects TRBV30 to TRBJ2-5; D could derive from TRBD1 or TRBD2 (6 bases each). CDR1 is GTSNPN and CDR2 is SVGIG in the germline V gene (reference sequence). Trimming cost V 0 bases and J 5 bases, with 16 bases left between them. The CDR3 is 15 residues long. The CDR3 sequence is CAWSVLPGAGETQYF. CDR3 DNA: TGTGCCTGGAGTGTACTTCCGGGGGCAGGGGAGACCCAGTACTTC.

This clone turned up a few times. The chain recombines TRBV27 with TRBJ2-7, with 10 bases identical to TRBD2. CDR3 length: 17 amino acids. The germline CDR1 and CDR2 sequences are MNHEY and SMNVEV (reference sequence). J lost 7 bases, V lost 2 bases, and 14 bases had no gene match. CDR3 residues: CASSLTPRLAGEGEQYF. The DNA for the CDR3 is TGTGCCAGCAGTTTAACGCCCCGGCTAGCGGGAGAAGGGGAGCAGTACTTC.

This clone has a handful of counts. J is TRBJ2-3 and V is TRBV19, with D perhaps TRBD1 (6 bases). CDR1 is LNHDA and CDR2 is SQIVND in the germline V gene (reference sequence). Trimming removed 7 bases at V and 6 bases at J, with 17 bases between. The CDR3 extends over 14 amino acids. The DNA of the CDR3 is TGTGCCAGTAAGGCAGGGGCAAGGTGGGATACGCAGTATTTT. It encodes CASKAGARWDTQYF.

The chain couples TRBV28 to TRBJ1-3; D not resolved. The CDR3 is 15 residues long. The germline V gene has CDR1 MDHEN and CDR2 SYDVKM. V gave up 7 bases and J gave up 0 bases, with 13 bases separating them. The CDR3 bases are TGTGCCAGCACCGAGACCGCGAACTCTGGAAACACCATATATTTT. This translates into CASTETANSGNTIYF.

This sequence joins TRBV29-1 and TRBJ1-5; D call uncertain. V shed 6 bases and J shed 1 base, with 4 bases lying between them. Germline values: CDR1 SQVTM, CDR2 ANQGSEA. The CDR3 length is 11 residues. CDR3 amino acids: CSVGSNQPQHF. The CDR3 DNA reads as TGCAGCGTCGGGAGCAATCAGCCCCAGCATTTT.

In this sample, this clone turned up a few times. This sequence joins TRBV18 and TRBJ2-3; D uncertain. CDR3 length: 13 residues. Germline CDR1 KGHSH, CDR2 LQKENI. V lost 5 bases and J 4 bases, leaving 10 bases between the germline ends. The CDR3 DNA follows: TGTGCCAGCTCAACCTCTCTGGCAGATACGCAGTATTTT. Translating it yields CASSTSLADTQYF.

This chain's CDR3 is CASSYSGLATDTQYF. The CDR3 DNA follows: TGTGCCAGCAGTTACTCCGGACTAGCTACAGATACGCAGTATTTT. V and J are TRBV6-6 and TRBJ2-3; 8 nucleotides line up with TRBD2. The V and J ends lost 0 bases and 3 bases, in that order; junction bases with no gene match: 2. In germline, CDR1 is MNHNY, CDR2 SVGAGI (reference sequence). This CDR3 has 15 amino acids.

The chain employs TRBV7-2 and TRBJ1-3; D remains ambiguous. The CDR3 is 15 residues long. From germline, CDR1 is SGHTA and CDR2 FQGNSA. Trimming shortened V by 2 bases and J by 0 bases, and 8 bases separated the two germline ends. CDR3 sequence reads: CASSLRASSGNTIYF. The CDR3 DNA reads as TGTGCCAGCAGCTTACGGGCGAGCTCTGGAAACACCATATATTTT.

This sequence joins TRBV10-2 and TRBJ2-7; D is perhaps TRBD2 (5 bases). Germline CDR1 and CDR2: WSHSY and SAAADI. This CDR3 comprises 13 residues. V lost 6 bases and J lost 2, with 11 bases in between. The CDR3 spells CASSPGDTYEQYF. CDR3 sequence (DNA): TGCGCCAGCAGCCCCGGGGATACCTACGAGCAGTACTTC.

The V gene is TRBV28, the J gene TRBJ1-5, with 7 bases matching TRBD1. This CDR3 is 14 amino acids long. V was pared by 6 bases and J by 2 bases, with 4 bases of the junction left unmatched. The germline gives CDR1 MDHEN, CDR2 SYDVKM. The CDR3 region has the DNA TGTGCCAGCAGATTCGACAGGGGCAATCAGCCCCAGCATTTT. This codes for CASRFDRGNQPQHF.

V usage is TRBV7-3 and J usage is TRBJ2-1; 11 bases match TRBD2. The CDR3 is 16 residues long. Germline CDR1 SGHTA, CDR2 FQGTGA. V shed 1 base and J 6 bases; nucleotides not matched to a gene: 5. CDR3 protein: CASSLKGTSGRNEQFF. The DNA for the CDR3 is TGTGCCAGCAGCTTAAAGGGGACTAGCGGACGCAATGAGCAGTTCTTC.

This clone was found a few times. V usage is TRBV29-1 and J usage is TRBJ2-6; D might be TRBD1 or TRBD2, each matching 6 bases. The germline V gene has CDR1 SQVTM and CDR2 ANQGSEA. This CDR3 has 15 amino acids. V was cut by 1 base and J by 2 bases, with 9 bases left in between. DNA of the CDR3: TGCAGCGTTGAAGGGGGGGACACTGGGGCCAACGTCCTGACTTTC. This encodes CSVEGGDTGANVLTF.